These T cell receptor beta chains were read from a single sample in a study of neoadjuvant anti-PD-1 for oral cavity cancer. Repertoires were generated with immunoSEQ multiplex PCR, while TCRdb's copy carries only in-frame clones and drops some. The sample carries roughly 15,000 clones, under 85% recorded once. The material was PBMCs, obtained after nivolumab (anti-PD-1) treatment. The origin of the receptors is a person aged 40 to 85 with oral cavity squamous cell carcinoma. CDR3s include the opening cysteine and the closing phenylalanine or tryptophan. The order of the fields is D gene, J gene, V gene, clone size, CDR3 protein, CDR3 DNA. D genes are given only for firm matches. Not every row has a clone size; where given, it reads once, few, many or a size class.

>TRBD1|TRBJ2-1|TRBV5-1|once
CASSSGQGLKYNEQFF
TGCGCCAGCAGCTCGGGACAGGGGCTCAAGTACAATGAGCAGTTCTTC
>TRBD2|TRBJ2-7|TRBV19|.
CASSSTSGSRYEQYF
TGTGCCAGTAGTTCCACTAGCGGGAGTCGGTACGAGCAGTACTTC
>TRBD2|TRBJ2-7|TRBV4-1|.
CASSHLLAGGFPYEQYF
TGCGCCAGCAGCCATCTACTAGCGGGAGGTTTCCCCTACGAGCAGTACTTC
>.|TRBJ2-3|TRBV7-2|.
CASSFVSTSTDTQYF
TGTGCCAGCAGCTTTGTATCAACAAGCACAGATACGCAGTATTTT
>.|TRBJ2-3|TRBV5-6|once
CASSLGGIRTDTQYF
TGTGCCAGCAGCTTAGGGGGGATTCGCACAGATACGCAGTATTTT
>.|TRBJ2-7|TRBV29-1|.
CSGGGYRYGEQYF
TGCAGCGGAGGGGGATACAGGTACGGCGAGCAGTACTTC
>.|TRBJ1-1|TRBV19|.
CASSIIGGGVNTEAFF
TGTGCCAGTAGTATAATTGGGGGTGGGGTGAACACTGAAGCTTTCTTT
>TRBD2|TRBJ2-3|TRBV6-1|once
CASSEDTSGRIADTQYF
TGTGCCAGCAGTGAAGACACTAGCGGGAGGATTGCAGATACGCAGTATTTT
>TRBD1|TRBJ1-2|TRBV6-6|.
CASSQGVYGYTF
TGTGCCAGCAGTCAGGGGGTCTATGGCTACACCTTC
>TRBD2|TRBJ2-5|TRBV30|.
CAWSVVAGGPGTQYF
TGTGCCTGGAGTGTAGTAGCGGGAGGGCCAGGGACCCAGTACTTC
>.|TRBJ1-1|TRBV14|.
CASSQEVWQAMNTEAFF
TGTGCCAGCAGCCAAGAGGTGTGGCAGGCCATGAACACTGAAGCTTTCTTT
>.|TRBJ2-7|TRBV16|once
CASSQSKAKGEQYF
TGTGCCAGCAGCCAATCTAAAGCAAAGGGGGAGCAGTACTTC
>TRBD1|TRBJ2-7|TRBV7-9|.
CASTLGTGPYEQYF
TGTGCCAGCACCCTCGGGACAGGTCCCTACGAGCAGTACTTC
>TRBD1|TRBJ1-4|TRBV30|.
CAWSRKGQGVQIGEKLFF
TGTGCCTGGAGCAGAAAGGGACAGGGGGTTCAAATTGGTGAAAAACTGTTTTTT
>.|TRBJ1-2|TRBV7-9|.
CASSSGLYGYTF
TGTGCCAGCAGCTCCGGACTTTATGGCTACACCTTC
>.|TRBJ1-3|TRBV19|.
CASSLTWGLGNTIYF
TGTGCCAGTAGCTTGACATGGGGCCTCGGAAACACCATATATTTT
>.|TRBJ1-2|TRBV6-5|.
CASSQPEGWGGYTF
TGTGCCAGCAGCCAGCCCGAGGGATGGGGTGGCTACACCTTC
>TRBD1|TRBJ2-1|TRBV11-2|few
CASSSSGQTMNEHFF
TGTGCCAGCAGCTCCTCGGGACAGACGATGAATGAGCATTTCTTC
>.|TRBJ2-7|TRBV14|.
CASSPKYF
TGTGCCAGCAGCCCGAAGTACTTC
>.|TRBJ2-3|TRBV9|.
CASSVGRDTQYF
TGTGCCAGCAGCGTAGGAAGGGATACGCAGTATTTT
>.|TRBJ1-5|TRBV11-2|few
CASSLGRASNQPQHF
TGTGCCAGCAGCTTAGGCAGGGCGAGCAATCAGCCCCAGCATTTT
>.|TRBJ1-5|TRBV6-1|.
CASTSRDTNQPQHF
TGTGCCAGCACATCCCGGGATACCAATCAGCCCCAGCATTTT
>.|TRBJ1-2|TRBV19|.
CASSAQPGGYTF
TGTGCCAGTAGTGCGCAACCAGGTGGCTACACCTTC
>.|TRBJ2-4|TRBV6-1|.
CACSPAAKNIQYF
TGTGCCTGCTCCCCAGCGGCCAAAAACATTCAGTACTTC
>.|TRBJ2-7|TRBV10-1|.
CASSELPSAEQYF
TGCGCCAGCAGTGAGCTGCCTAGCGCCGAGCAGTACTTC
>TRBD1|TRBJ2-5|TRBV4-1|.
CASSLRQGQETQYF
TGCGCCAGCAGCCTAAGACAGGGTCAAGAGACCCAGTACTTC
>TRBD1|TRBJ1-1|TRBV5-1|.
CASSLGVRTGDTTAEAFF
TGCGCCAGCAGCCTTGGGGTCCGGACAGGGGACACCACCGCTGAAGCTTTCTTT
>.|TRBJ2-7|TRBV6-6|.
CASGRFSYEQYF
TGTGCCAGCGGCCGCTTCTCCTACGAGCAGTACTTC
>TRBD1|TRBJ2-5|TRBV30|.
CARDRVGETQYF
TGTGCCAGGGACAGGGTGGGAGAGACCCAGTACTTC
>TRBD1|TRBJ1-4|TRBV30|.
CAWSIGTGYEKLFF
TGTGCCTGGAGTATCGGGACAGGGTATGAAAAACTGTTTTTT
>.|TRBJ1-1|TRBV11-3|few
CASSHRASMSNTEAFF
TGTGCCAGCAGCCACAGGGCCTCAATGTCGAACACTGAAGCTTTCTTT
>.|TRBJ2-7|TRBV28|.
CASSLKGPTYEQYF
TGTGCCAGCAGTTTAAAGGGGCCGACCTACGAGCAGTACTTC
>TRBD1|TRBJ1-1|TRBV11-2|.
CASSLDRGQGGTEAFF
TGTGCCAGCAGCTTAGATCGAGGGCAGGGGGGGACTGAAGCTTTCTTT
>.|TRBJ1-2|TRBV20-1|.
CSAWGTYGYTF
TGCAGTGCCTGGGGGACCTATGGCTACACCTTC
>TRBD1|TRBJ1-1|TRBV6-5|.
CASSFDRDLNTEAFF
TGTGCCAGCAGTTTCGACAGGGACCTGAACACTGAAGCTTTCTTT
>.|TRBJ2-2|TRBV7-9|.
CASKDSGPGELFF
TGTGCCAGCAAGGATTCCGGCCCCGGGGAGCTGTTTTTT
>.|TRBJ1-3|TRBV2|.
CASSYISGNTIYF
TGTGCCAGCAGCTACATCTCTGGAAACACCATATATTTT
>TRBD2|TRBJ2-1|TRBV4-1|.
CASSQGVTSGKNEQFF
TGCGCCAGCAGCCAAGGCGTTACTAGCGGGAAAAATGAGCAGTTCTTC
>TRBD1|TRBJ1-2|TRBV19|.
CASSIVGTGTGYTF
TGTGCCAGTAGTATAGTCGGGACAGGGACCGGCTACACCTTC
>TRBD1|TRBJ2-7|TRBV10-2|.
CASSESGIGTGSYEQYF
TGCGCCAGCAGTGAGTCGGGTATAGGGACAGGTTCCTACGAGCAGTACTTC
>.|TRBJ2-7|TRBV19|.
CASSIVQGRNEQYF
TGTGCCAGTAGTATAGTACAGGGGAGGAACGAGCAGTACTTC
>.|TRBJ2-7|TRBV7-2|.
CASSLTSGFSYEQYF
TGTGCCAGCAGCTTAACCTCCGGGTTCTCTTACGAGCAGTACTTC
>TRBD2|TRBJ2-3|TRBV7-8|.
CASSLYVETSGSDTQYF
TGTGCCAGCAGCTTGTACGTCGAGACTAGCGGGAGTGATACGCAGTATTTT
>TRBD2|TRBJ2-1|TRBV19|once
CASSPRGSREAPYNEQFF
TGTGCCAGTAGCCCAAGGGGCAGTCGGGAGGCCCCCTACAATGAGCAGTTCTTC
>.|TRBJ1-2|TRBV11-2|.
CASSLGRIYGYTF
TGTGCCAGCAGCTTAGGTCGGATCTATGGCTACACCTTC
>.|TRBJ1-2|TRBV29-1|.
CSAQDSPVGVNYGYTF
TGCAGCGCGCAGGACAGCCCGGTCGGGGTTAACTATGGCTACACCTTC
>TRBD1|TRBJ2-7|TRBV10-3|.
CAISESLGQGYEQYF
TGTGCCATCAGTGAGTCTCTGGGACAGGGCTACGAGCAGTACTTC
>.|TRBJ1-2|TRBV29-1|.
CSVEVGRQILNTF
TGCAGCGTTGAAGTAGGGAGACAGATCTTAAACACCTTC
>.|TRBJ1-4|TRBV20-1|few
CSATEEKLFF
TGCAGTGCTACAGAAGAAAAACTGTTTTTT
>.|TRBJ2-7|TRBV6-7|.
CASRRIPTPGIPYEQYF
TGTGCCAGCAGGCGAATCCCGACTCCAGGTATTCCCTACGAGCAGTACTTC
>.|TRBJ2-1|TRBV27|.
CASSLYEGGQFF
TGTGCCAGCAGTTTGTACGAAGGAGGACAGTTCTTC
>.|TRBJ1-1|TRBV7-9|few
CASSRRDTWGVNTEAFF
TGTGCCAGCAGTCGCCGGGACACCTGGGGAGTGAACACTGAAGCTTTCTTT
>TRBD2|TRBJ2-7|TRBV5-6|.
CASSLSSGRISYEQYF
TGTGCCAGCAGCTTGTCTAGCGGGAGAATCTCCTACGAGCAGTACTTC
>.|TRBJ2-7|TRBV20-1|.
CSARGGNEQYF
TGCAGTGCCAGAGGCGGGAACGAGCAGTACTTC
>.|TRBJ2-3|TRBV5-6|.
CASSFSVAADTQYF
TGTGCCAGCAGCTTTTCGGTAGCGGCAGATACGCAGTATTTT
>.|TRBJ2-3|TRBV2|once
CASTPWGASTDTQYF
TGTGCCAGCACCCCTTGGGGGGCTAGCACAGATACGCAGTATTTT
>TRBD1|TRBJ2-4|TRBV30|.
CAWQTDRDYIQYF
TGTGCCTGGCAAACGGACAGGGATTACATTCAGTACTTC
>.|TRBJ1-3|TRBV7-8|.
CASSLPQGEVRLSGNTIYF
TGTGCCAGCAGCTTACCACAGGGTGAGGTTCGGCTCTCTGGAAACACCATATATTTT
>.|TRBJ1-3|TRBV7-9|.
CAISGGSGNTIYF
TGTGCCATCTCCGGAGGATCTGGAAACACCATATATTTT